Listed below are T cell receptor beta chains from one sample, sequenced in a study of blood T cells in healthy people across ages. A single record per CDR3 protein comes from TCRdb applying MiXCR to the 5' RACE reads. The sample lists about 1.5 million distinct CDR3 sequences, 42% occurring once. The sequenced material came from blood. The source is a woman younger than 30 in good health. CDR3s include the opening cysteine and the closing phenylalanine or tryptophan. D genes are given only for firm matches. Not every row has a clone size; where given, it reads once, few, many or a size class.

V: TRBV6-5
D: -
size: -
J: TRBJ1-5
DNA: TGTGCCAGCAGTTACTCGTCAGATCACAATCAGCCCCAGCATTTT
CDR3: CASSYSSDHNQPQHF

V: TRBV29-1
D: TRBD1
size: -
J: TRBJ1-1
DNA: TGCAGCGTGAGCGGACAGGGGGCTGCTGAAGCTTTCTTT
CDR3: CSVSGQGAAEAFF

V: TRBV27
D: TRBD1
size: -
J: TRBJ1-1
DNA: TGTGCCAGCAGTCCGGACAGGGGCTTCACTGAAGCTTTCTTT
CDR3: CASSPDRGFTEAFF

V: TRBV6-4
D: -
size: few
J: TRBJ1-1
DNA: TGTGCCAGCAGTGCTGGGGAGAACACTGAAGCTTTCTTT
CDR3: CASSAGENTEAFF

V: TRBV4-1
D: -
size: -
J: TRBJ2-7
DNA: TGCGCCAGCAGCCAACTGGGGAAGATACCCTACGAGCAGTACTTC
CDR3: CASSQLGKIPYEQYF

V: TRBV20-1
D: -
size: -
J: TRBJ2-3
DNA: TGCAGTGCTAGAGAGCTTAAGGGGAGCCCCACAGATACGCAGTATTTT
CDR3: CSARELKGSPTDTQYF

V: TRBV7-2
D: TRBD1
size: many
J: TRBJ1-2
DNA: TGTGCCAGCACCTTAACCGGGACAGCTTCAGTAAATGGCTACACCTTC
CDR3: CASTLTGTASVNGYTF

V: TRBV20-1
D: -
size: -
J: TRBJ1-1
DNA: TGCAGTGCTAGAGACGGGGGGGGAGAAGCAACTTTCTTT
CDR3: CSARDGGGEATFF

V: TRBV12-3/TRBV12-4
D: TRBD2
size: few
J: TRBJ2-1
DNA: TGTGCCAGCAGTTTAGCGGCGGGAGCGTCCGAGCAGTTCTTC
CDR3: CASSLAAGASEQFF

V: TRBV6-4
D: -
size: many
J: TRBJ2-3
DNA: TGTGCCAGCAGTGACTCGAGTCGGGGGGCGATGGGCCCAGATACGCAGTATTTT
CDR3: CASSDSSRGAMGPDTQYF

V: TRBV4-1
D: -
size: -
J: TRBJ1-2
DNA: TGCGCCAGCAGCCAAGTGCAAGAGGCTATGAACTATGGCTACACCTTC
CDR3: CASSQVQEAMNYGYTF

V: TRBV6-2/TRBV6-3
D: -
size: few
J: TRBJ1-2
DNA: TGTGCCAGCCTGGCAGACTATGGCTACACCTTC
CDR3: CASLADYGYTF

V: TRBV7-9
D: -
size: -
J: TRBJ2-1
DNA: TGTGCCAGCAGCTCCCACATGGGGACCTACAATGAGCAGTTCTTC
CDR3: CASSSHMGTYNEQFF